Below, one T cell receptor (beta chain) is given with its context. The antigen is undetermined. This CDR3 contains 15 residues. With 3 bases removed from V and 6 bases from J, the gap between germline ends came to 19 bases. Germline CDR1 reads GTSNPN; CDR2 reads SVGIG (reference sequence). This sample was included in a study of cytomegalovirus exposure and HLA in healthy donors. Looking at the study overall: Later analysis reported that the 110 or so validation repertoires shared the platform of the roughly 670 first-cohort repertoires. Study results and limitations: Cytomegalovirus association was listed for roughly 160 TCR beta chains.

Some clones are missing from TCRdb's copy, which holds only in-frame ones; the method was immunoSEQ multiplex PCR. The sample lists approximately 160,000 clones, approximately 88% seen once, with about 3.5% in the top ten. The TCR was taken from a woman aged 18 to 35 in good health and CMV-seropositive. Specimen: PBMCs. The genes are TRBV30 and TRBJ2-3, with a tentative D call TRBD1 (6 bases). CDR3 nucleotides: TGTGCCTGGAGGTTCGGGACAAGTGTTCGGGATACGCAGTATTTT. Translating it yields CAWRFGTSVRDTQYF.